This TCR beta chain was recovered during a study of CXCR3-negative and CXCR3-positive naive CD8 T cells. With UMI labels, 5' RACE was used to prepare the TRB cDNA libraries. After re-calling the 5' RACE reads, TCRdb lists one entry per CDR3 protein, DNA absent. Recorded for this sample: tens of thousands of distinct CDR3 sequences. The germline CDR1 and CDR2 sequences are LNHNV and YYDKDF (reference sequence). This CDR3 has 17 residues. Regarding this clonotype: Antigen specificity is unknown.

Study outcomes and limitations: Sequencing showed both naive subsets with comparably high diversity, and memory CD8+ cells much lower. Naive CXCR3-positive cells had TRB CDR3s more hydrophobic than those of CXCR3-negative naive cells.

The source of this sequence is a human donor in good health. Some clones in this sample may be carry-over from other donors' samples. J is TRBJ2-1 and V is TRBV15; the D call from TCRdb, TRBD2, cannot be confirmed without DNA. Input material: naive CXCR3+ CD8+ T cells from blood. Specified subset: CD45RO-CCR7+CD27+CD95- naive CD8+ T cells expressing CXCR3 (TNR3+). CDR3 loop: CATSPSQTTSSYNEQFF.